This TCR beta chain was identified in a study of patients and donors after allogeneic stem cell transplantation. Via MiXCR, TCRdb re-called the RT-PCR reads, giving one row per CDR3 protein. The sample shows around 240,000 distinct CDR3 sequences, about 14% of them seen only once. V was pared by 4 bases and J by 5 bases, with 10 bases of the junction left unmatched. Looked up from germline, CDR1 is MNHNS and CDR2 is SASEGT. There are 15 residues in the CDR3. The gene calls are TRBV6-1 and TRBJ1-1; 7 nucleotides line up with TRBD1. The source of this sequence is a human donor who was either an allogeneic HSCT recipient or a stem cell or donor lymphocyte infusion donor (not recorded which). It is not recorded whose cells these are; they may come from a transplant donor. The sample consisted of blood, either unsorted or a sorted T cell fraction (not recorded which). The CDR3 DNA sequence: TGTGCCAGCAGTGCCCAGGGGGGGCGCGGGACTGAAGCTTTCTTT. Protein: CASSAQGGRGTEAFF.